The clone carrying this T cell receptor (beta chain) has a handful of counts. Germline lookup yields CDR1 WSHSY and CDR2 SAAADI. Trimming pared 2 bases from V and 4 bases from J, leaving 15 bases between. The CDR3 length is 16 residues. This entry is derived from a study of blood T cell repertoires in COVID-19. Across the study: The origin of the acute and convalescent COVID-19 samples was the United States, Italy and Spain.

Source study methods: Amplified reference gene primers provided the basis for estimating nucleated cell counts. Sequencing was performed with immunoSEQ multiplex PCR; in TCRdb, only in-frame clones are kept and a portion is missing. The V and J calls and the clone size are those of that table, but D and trimming were determined from the DNA. The sample contains some 87,000 clones, roughly 90% of which appear only once. V is TRBV10-2 and J is TRBJ1-5; possible D gene TRBD1, 6 bases. Source material: peripheral blood. This receptor was identified in a woman between 65 and 79 years old with acute or convalescent COVID-19. This CDR3 reads CASSERLGTNNQPQHF. The CDR3 DNA reads as TGCGCCAGCAGTGAGAGGTTGGGGACAAATAATCAGCCCCAGCATTTT.